This TCR beta chain was observed in a study of T-cell reconstitution after alpha-beta-depleted transplantation in children. For TCRbeta, the library was prepared with unique molecular identifiers. TCRdb called the PCR reads again in MiXCR, with one record for every CDR3 protein. Of about 72,000 distinct CDR3 sequences in the sample, 5.5% to 7.5% were seen once. This clonotype occurred a few times. V was clipped by 3 bases and J by 5 bases, with 9 bases between them. Germline CDR1 and CDR2: KGHDR and SFDVKD. The CDR3 runs 13 residues. This clonotype was obtained from a human donor who donated a stem cell graft to a child with acute lymphoblastic leukemia. Material: PBMCs from the stem cell graft donor, obtained from the stem cell graft. The chain employs TRBV24-1 and TRBJ1-1; D possibly corresponds to TRBD1 (6 bases). This chain's CDR3 is CATSDGGGTEAFF. The CDR3 bases are TGTGCCACCAGTGATGGGGGCGGGACTGAAGCTTTCTTT.